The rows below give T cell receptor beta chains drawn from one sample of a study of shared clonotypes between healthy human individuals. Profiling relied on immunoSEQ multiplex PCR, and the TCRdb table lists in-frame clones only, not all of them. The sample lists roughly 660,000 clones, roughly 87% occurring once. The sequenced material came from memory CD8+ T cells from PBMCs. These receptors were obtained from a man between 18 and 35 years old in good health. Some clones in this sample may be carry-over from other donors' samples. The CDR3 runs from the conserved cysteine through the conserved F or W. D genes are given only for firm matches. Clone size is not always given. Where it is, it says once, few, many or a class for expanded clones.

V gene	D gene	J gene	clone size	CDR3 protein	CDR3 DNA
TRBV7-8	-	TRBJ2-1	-	CASSNPVAISSYNEQFF	TGTGCCAGCAGCAATCCTGTAGCGATAAGCTCCTACAATGAGCAGTTCTTC
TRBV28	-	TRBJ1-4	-	CASSKPPGEGNEKLFF	TGTGCCAGCAGCAAGCCCCCAGGGGAAGGTAATGAAAAACTGTTTTTT
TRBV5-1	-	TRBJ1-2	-	CASSLLGFNYGYTF	TGCGCCAGCAGCTTGTTGGGATTTAACTATGGCTACACCTTC
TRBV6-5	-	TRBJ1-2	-	CASTGGGANYGYTF	TGTGCCAGCACTGGAGGCGGAGCTAACTATGGCTACACCTTC
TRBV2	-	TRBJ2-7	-	CASSEVVTYEQYF	TGTGCCAGCAGTGAAGTCGTCACCTACGAGCAGTACTTC
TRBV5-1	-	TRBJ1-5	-	CASSFFSGPNQPQHF	TGCGCCAGCAGCTTCTTTTCAGGGCCCAATCAGCCCCAGCATTTT
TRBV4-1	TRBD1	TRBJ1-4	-	CASSQHRQGGEKLFF	TGCGCCAGCAGCCAACACCGACAGGGTGGTGAAAAACTGTTTTTT
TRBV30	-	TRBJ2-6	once	CAWEGRDGANVLTF	TGTGCCTGGGAGGGACGGGATGGGGCCAACGTCCTGACTTTC
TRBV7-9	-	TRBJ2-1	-	CASSLSDGNNEQFF	TGTGCCAGCAGCTTATCAGACGGAAACAATGAGCAGTTCTTC
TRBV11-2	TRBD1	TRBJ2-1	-	CASSLATGGIEQFF	TGTGCCAGCAGCTTAGCGACAGGGGGAATTGAGCAGTTCTTC
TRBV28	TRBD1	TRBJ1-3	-	CATAGTAGNTIYF	TGTGCCACCGCCGGGACAGCAGGAAACACCATATATTTT
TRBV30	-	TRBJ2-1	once	CAWSRTYNEQFF	TGTGCCTGGAGTAGGACCTACAATGAGCAGTTCTTC
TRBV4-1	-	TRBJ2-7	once	CASSQIGSYEQYF	TGCGCCAGCAGCCAAATCGGCTCCTACGAGCAGTACTTC
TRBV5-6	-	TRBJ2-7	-	CASSSPRDTPYEQYF	TGTGCCAGCAGCTCCCCCCGCGACACTCCCTACGAGCAGTACTTC
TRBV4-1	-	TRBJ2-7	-	CASSQGAGYEQYF	TGCGCCAGCAGCCAAGGGGCTGGCTACGAGCAGTACTTC
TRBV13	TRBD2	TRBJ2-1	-	CASSSLGWTSGNNEQFF	TGTGCCAGCAGCTCCCTCGGTTGGACTAGCGGGAACAATGAGCAGTTCTTC
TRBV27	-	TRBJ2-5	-	CASSSLLQGPETQYF	TGTGCCAGCAGTTCCCTCCTACAGGGTCCAGAGACCCAGTACTTC
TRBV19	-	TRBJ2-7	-	CASSILGLQSSMGEQYF	TGTGCCAGTAGTATTCTGGGGCTACAGTCTTCTATGGGGGAGCAGTACTTC
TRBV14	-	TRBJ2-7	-	CASSQATAIDYEQYF	TGTGCCAGCAGCCAAGCCACAGCCATTGACTACGAGCAGTACTTC
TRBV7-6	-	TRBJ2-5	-	CASSLASGVYYQETQYF	TGTGCCAGCAGCTTAGCGTCAGGTGTCTATTACCAAGAGACCCAGTACTTC
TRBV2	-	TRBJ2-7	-	CASSELSLLRYEQYF	TGTGCCAGCAGTGAATTAAGTCTACTACGGTACGAGCAGTACTTC
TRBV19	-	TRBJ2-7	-	CASSIGPREQYF	TGTGCCAGTAGTATAGGGCCCCGCGAGCAGTACTTC
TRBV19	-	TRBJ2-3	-	CASSIQFARDTQYF	TGTGCCAGTAGTATTCAATTTGCTCGAGATACGCAGTATTTT
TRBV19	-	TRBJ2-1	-	CASGAGHYNEQFF	TGTGCCAGTGGTGCGGGCCATTACAATGAGCAGTTCTTC
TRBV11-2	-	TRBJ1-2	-	CASSLAPLNYGYTF	TGTGCCAGCAGCTTGGCACCTCTTAACTATGGCTACACCTTC
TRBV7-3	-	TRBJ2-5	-	CASSAGETQYF	TGTGCCAGCAGCGCTGGGGAGACCCAGTACTTC
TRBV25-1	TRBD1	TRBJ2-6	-	CASSETRQGKVLTF	TGTGCCAGCAGTGAAACCCGACAGGGAAAGGTCCTGACTTTC
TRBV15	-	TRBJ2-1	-	CATSRDFGLAQNEQFF	TGTGCCACCAGCAGAGATTTTGGGCTAGCGCAGAATGAGCAGTTCTTC
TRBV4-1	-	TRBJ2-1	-	CASSQAAGSYNEQFF	TGCGCCAGCAGCCAAGCTGCGGGGTCGTACAATGAGCAGTTCTTC
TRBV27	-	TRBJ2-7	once	CASSPGGVWEQYF	TGTGCCAGCAGTCCCGGGGGAGTATGGGAGCAGTACTTC
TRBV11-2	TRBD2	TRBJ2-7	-	CASSLSSGRAEQYF	TGTGCCAGCAGCCTCTCTAGCGGGAGGGCCGAGCAGTACTTC
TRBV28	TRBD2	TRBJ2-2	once	CASSFPPSGRIRPTGELFF	TGTGCCAGCAGTTTCCCGCCTAGCGGGAGAATCCGCCCCACCGGGGAGCTGTTTTTT
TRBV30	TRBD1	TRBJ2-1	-	CAGTRDSYNEQFF	TGTGCCGGAACCCGGGACAGCTACAATGAGCAGTTCTTC
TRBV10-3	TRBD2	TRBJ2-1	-	CAISGLAVLYNEQFF	TGTGCCATCAGTGGGCTAGCGGTTTTATACAATGAGCAGTTCTTC
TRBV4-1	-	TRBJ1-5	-	CASSQDFSDRQPQHF	TGCGCCAGCAGCCAAGATTTCAGTGACAGACAGCCCCAGCATTTT
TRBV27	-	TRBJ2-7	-	CASSFGPGGSNEQYF	-
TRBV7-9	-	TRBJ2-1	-	CASSLVTDNEQFF	TGTGCCAGCAGCTTAGTGACAGACAATGAGCAGTTCTTC
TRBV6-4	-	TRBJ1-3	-	CASTSGRSGNTIYF	TGTGCCAGCACTTCCGGACGCTCTGGAAACACCATATATTTT
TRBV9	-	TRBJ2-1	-	CASSALDNEQFF	TGTGCCAGCAGCGCCTTAGACAATGAGCAGTTCTTC
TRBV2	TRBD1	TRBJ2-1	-	CASRGPGQGFPHEQFF	TGTGCCAGCAGGGGGCCGGGACAGGGATTCCCCCATGAGCAGTTCTTC
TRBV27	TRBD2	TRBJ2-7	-	CASRLAGDYEQYF	TGTGCCAGCAGACTAGCGGGGGACTACGAGCAGTACTTC
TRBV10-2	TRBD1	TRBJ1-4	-	CASSWGQGGEKLFF	TGCGCCAGCAGTTGGGGACAGGGTGGTGAAAAACTGTTTTTT
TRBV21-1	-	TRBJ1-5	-	CASSSPPGTGDGYSNQPQHF	TGTGCCAGCAGCAGCCCCCCCGGGACAGGGGATGGGTATAGCAATCAGCCCCAGCATTTT
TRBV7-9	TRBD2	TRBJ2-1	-	CASSPYSAGVTEQFF	TGTGCCAGCAGCCCCTATTCCGCGGGAGTAACTGAGCAGTTCTTC
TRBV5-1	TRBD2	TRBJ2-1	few	CASSLPRLAGVDEQFF	TGCGCCAGCAGCTTGCCCCGGCTAGCGGGAGTGGATGAGCAGTTCTTC
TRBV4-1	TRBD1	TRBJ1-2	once	CASSQDRGQGGYTF	TGCGCCAGCAGCCAAGATAGGGGACAGGGTGGCTACACCTTC
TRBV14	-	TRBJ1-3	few	CASSQDPQGWHTIYF	TGTGCCAGCAGCCAAGATCCACAGGGTTGGCACACCATATATTTT
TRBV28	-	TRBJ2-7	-	CASTLESRQKEQYF	TGTGCCAGCACCCTAGAGTCCAGACAAAAGGAGCAGTACTTC
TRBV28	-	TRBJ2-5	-	CASSLTGSDETQYF	TGTGCCAGCAGTTTGACCGGGAGCGACGAGACCCAGTACTTC
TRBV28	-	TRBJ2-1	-	CASNLPGTRIGEQFF	TGTGCCAGCAACCTTCCCGGGACGCGGATAGGTGAGCAGTTCTTC
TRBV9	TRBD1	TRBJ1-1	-	CASSVTQGARDAFF	TGTGCCAGCAGCGTGACACAGGGGGCGCGTGACGCTTTCTTT
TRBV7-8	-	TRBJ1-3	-	CASSLSAGHSGNTIYF	TGTGCCAGCAGCTTATCAGCGGGCCACTCTGGAAACACCATATATTTT
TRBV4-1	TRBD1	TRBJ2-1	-	CASRTGTGFYNEQFF	TGCGCCAGCAGAACCGGGACAGGGTTCTACAATGAGCAGTTCTTC